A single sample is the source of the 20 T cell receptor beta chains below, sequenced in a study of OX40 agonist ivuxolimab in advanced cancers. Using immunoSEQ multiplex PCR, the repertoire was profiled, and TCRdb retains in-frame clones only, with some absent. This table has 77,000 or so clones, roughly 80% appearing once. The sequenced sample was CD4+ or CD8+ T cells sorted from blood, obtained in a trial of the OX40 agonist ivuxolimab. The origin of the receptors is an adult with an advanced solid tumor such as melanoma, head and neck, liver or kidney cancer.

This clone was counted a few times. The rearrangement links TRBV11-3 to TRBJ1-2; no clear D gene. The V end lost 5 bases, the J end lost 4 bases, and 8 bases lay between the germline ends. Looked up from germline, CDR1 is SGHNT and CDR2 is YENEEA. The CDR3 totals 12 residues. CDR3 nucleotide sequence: TGTGCCAGCAGCCTTGCGGGCTATGGCTACACCTTC. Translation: CASSLAGYGYTF.

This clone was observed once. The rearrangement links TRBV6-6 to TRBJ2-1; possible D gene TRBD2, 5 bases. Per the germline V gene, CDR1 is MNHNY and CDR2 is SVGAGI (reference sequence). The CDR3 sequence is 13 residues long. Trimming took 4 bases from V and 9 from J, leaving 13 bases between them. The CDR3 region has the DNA TGTGCCAGCAGTTCCCGGGATCAAAGTGAGCAGTTCTTC. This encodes CASSSRDQSEQFF.

The CDR3 spells CASSLGQGSFTDTQYF. Written as DNA, the CDR3 is TGTGCCAGCAGCTTAGGACAGGGGAGTTTCACAGATACGCAGTATTTT. The chain employs TRBV7-9 and TRBJ2-3; 8 nucleotides agree with TRBD1. Unmatched junction bases numbered 5, after V lost 1 base and J lost 2 bases. This CDR3 is 16 amino acids long. Germline-derived CDR1 and CDR2 are SEHNR and FQNEAQ (reference sequence).

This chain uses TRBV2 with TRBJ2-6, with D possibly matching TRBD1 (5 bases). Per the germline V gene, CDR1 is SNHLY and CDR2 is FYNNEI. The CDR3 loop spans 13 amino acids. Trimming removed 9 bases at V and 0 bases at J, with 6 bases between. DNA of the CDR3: TGTGCCAGACAGGCCTCTGGGGCCAACGTCCTGACTTTC. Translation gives CARQASGANVLTF. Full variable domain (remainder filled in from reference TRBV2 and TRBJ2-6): EPEVTQTPSHQVTQMGQEVILRCVPISNHLYFYWYRQILGQKVEFLVSFYNNEISEKSEIFDDQFSVERPDGSNFTLKIRSTKLEDSAMYFCARQASGANVLTFGAGSRLTVL.

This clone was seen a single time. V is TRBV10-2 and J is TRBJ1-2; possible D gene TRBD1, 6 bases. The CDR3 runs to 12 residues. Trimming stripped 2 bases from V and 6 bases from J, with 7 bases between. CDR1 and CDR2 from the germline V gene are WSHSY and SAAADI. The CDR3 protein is CASSEHRDGYTF. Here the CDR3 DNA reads TGCGCCAGCAGTGAGCACAGGGATGGCTACACCTTC.

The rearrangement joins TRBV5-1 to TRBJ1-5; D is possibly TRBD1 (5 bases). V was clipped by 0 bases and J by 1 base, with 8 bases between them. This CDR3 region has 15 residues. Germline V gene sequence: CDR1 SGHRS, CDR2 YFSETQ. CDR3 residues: CASSLEAGSNQPQHF. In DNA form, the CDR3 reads TGCGCCAGCAGCTTGGAGGCAGGGAGCAATCAGCCCCAGCATTTT. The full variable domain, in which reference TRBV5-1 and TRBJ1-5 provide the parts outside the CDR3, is KAGVTQTPRYLIKTRGQQVTLSCSPISGHRSVSWYQQTPGQGLQFLFEYFSETQRNKGNFPGRFSGRQFSNSRSEMNVSTLELGDSALYLCASSLEAGSNQPQHFGDGTRLSIL.

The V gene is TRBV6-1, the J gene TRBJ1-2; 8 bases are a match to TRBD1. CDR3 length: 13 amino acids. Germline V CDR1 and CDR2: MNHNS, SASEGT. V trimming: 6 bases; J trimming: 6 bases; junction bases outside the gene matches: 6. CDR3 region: CASRETGGDGYTF. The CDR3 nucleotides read TGTGCCAGCAGGGAAACAGGGGGAGATGGCTACACCTTC.

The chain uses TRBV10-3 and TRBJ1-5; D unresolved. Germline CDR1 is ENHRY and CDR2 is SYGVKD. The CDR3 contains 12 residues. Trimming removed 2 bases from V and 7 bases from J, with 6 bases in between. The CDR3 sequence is CAISEPGQPQHF. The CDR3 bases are TGTGCCATCAGTGAGCCGGGCCAGCCCCAGCATTTT.

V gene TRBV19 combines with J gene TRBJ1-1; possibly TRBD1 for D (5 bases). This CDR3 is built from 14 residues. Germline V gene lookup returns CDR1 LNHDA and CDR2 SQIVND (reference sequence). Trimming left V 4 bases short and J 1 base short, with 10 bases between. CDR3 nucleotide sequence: TGTGCCAGTAGTAGGGGGACGGCGAACACTGAAGCTTTCTTT. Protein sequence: CASSRGTANTEAFF.

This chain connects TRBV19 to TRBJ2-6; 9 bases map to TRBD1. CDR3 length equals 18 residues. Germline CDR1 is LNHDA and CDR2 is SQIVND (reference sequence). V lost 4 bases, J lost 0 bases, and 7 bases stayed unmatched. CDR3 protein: CASSTPGTGYSGANVLTF. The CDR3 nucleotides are TGTGCCAGTAGTACCCCCGGGACAGGGTACTCTGGGGCCAACGTCCTGACTTTC.

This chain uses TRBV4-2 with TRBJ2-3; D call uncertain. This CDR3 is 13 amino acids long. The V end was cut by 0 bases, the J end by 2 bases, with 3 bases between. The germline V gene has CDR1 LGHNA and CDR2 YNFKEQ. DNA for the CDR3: TGTGCCAGCAGCCAAGAGTACACAGATACGCAGTATTTT. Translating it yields CASSQEYTDTQYF.

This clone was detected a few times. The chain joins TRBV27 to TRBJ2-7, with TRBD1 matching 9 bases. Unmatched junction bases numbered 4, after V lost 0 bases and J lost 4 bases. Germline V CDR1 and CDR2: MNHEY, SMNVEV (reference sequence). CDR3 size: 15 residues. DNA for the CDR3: TGTGCCAGCAGTTTATCCACAGGGGGCATTTACGAGCAGTACTTC. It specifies CASSLSTGGIYEQYF.

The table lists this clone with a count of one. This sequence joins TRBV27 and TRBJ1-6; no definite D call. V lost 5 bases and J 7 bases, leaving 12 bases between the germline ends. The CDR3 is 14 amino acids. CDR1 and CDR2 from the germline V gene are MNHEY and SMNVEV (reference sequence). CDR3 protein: CASSPLAPNSPLHF. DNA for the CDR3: TGTGCCAGCAGTCCCCTTGCGCCGAATTCACCCCTCCACTTT.

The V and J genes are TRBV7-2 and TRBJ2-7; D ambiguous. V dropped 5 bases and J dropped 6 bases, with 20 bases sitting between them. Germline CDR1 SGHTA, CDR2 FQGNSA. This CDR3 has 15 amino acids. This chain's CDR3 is CASSPRRVLLAEQYF. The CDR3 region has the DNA TGTGCCAGCAGCCCCAGGAGAGTTCTTCTGGCCGAGCAGTACTTC.

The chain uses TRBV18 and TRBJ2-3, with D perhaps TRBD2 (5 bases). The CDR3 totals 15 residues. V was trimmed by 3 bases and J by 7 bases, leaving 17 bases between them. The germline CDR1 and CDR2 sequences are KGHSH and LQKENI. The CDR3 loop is CASSPYIGERNTQYF. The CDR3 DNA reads TGTGCCAGCTCACCGTATATCGGGGAGCGGAATACGCAGTATTTT.

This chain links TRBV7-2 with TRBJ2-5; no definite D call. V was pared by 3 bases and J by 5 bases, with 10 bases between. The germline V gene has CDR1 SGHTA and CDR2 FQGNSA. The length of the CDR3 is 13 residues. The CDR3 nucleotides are TGTGCCAGCAGCTTCAGAGTTCGGGAGACCCAGTACTTC. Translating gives CASSFRVRETQYF.

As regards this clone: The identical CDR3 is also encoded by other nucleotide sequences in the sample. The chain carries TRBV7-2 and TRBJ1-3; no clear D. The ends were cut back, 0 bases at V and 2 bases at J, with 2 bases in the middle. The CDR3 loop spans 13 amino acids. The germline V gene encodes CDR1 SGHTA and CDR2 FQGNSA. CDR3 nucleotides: TGTGCCAGCAGCTTAGCGGCTGGAAACACCATATATTTT. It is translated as CASSLAAGNTIYF.

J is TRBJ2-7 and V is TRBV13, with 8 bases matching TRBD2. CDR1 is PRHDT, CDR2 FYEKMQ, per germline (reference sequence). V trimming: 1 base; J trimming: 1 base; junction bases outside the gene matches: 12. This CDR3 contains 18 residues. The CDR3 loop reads CASSLEMCEREMSYEQYF. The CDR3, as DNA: TGTGCCAGCAGCTTAGAGATGTGCGAGCGGGAGATGTCCTACGAGCAGTACTTC. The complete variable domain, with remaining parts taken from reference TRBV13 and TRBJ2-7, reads AAGVIQSPRHLIKEKRETATLKCYPIPRHDTVYWYQQGPGQDPQFLISFYEKMQSDKGSIPDRFSAQQFSDYHSELNMSSLELGDSALYFCASSLEMCEREMSYEQYFGPGTRLTVT.

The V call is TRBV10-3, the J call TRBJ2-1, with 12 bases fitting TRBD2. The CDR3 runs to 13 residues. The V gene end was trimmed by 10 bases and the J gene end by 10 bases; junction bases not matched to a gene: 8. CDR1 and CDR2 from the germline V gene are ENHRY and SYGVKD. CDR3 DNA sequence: TGTGCCACCGCCCGGACTAGCGGGGAAGAGCAGTTCTTC. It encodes CATARTSGEEQFF.

DNA for the CDR3: TGTGCAAGTCGCTTAGAAGGACAGGGGAATCAGCCCCAGCATTTT. It yields the protein CASRLEGQGNQPQHF. V gene TRBV12-2 combines with J gene TRBJ1-5; the DNA was not compared with TRBD1, the D call given in the table. TRBV12-2 represents a pseudogene. The CDR3 spans 15 residues.